Detailed here is one TCR beta chain. The data belong to a study of blood T cell repertoires in COVID-19. TCRdb's table, derived via immunoSEQ multiplex PCR, lists solely in-frame clones and lacks some. The sample records over 150,000 clones, about four fifths being singletons. The V end lost 3 bases, the J end lost 5 bases, and 15 bases lay between the germline ends. The CDR3 has 14 amino acids. CDR1 SGDLS and CDR2 YYNGEE come from the germline V gene. The TCR originated in a woman aged 60-70 years who had recovered from COVID-19. Sequencing was performed on PBMCs or T cells enriched from blood (not recorded which). The J gene is TRBJ2-7, the V gene TRBV9; no firm D call. CDR3: CASSAGQAKDEQYF. The CDR3 bases are TGTGCCAGCAGCGCGGGTCAAGCGAAGGACGAGCAGTACTTC.